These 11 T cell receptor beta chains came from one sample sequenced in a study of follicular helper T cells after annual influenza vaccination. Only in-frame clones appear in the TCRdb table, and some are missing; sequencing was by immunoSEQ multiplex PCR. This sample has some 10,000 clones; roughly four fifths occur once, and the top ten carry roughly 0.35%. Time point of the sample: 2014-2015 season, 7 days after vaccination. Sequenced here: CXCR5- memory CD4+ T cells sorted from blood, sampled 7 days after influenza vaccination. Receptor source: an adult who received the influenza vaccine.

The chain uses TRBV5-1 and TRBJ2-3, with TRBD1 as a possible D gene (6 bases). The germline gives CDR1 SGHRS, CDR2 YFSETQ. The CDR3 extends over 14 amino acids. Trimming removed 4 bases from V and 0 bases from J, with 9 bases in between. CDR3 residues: CASSDGQSTDTQYF. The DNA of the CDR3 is TGCGCCAGCAGCGACGGACAGAGCACAGATACGCAGTATTTT.

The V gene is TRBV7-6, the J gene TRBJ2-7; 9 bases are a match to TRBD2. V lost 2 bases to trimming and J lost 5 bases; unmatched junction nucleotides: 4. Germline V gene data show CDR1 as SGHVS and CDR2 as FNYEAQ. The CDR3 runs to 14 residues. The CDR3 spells CASSLLAGMDEQYF. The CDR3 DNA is TGTGCCAGCAGCTTACTAGCGGGGATGGACGAGCAGTACTTC.

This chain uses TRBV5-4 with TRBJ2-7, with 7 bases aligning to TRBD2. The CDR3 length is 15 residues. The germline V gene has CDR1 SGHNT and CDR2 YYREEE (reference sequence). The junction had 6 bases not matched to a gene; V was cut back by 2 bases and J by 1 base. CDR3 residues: CASSLRTRRSYEQYF. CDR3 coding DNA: TGTGCCAGCAGCTTACGGACTAGACGATCCTACGAGCAGTACTTC.

The CDR3 bases are TGTGCCAGCAGACGTATAAGCGTGGGGGCGGACACCGGGGAGCTGTTTTTT. Its translation: CASRRISVGADTGELFF. The chain links TRBV7-6 to TRBJ2-2, with a possible D match to TRBD1 (6 bases). The CDR3 extends over 17 amino acids. Trimming stripped 6 bases from V and 3 bases from J, with 20 bases between. Germline assignment: CDR1 SGHVS and CDR2 FNYEAQ.

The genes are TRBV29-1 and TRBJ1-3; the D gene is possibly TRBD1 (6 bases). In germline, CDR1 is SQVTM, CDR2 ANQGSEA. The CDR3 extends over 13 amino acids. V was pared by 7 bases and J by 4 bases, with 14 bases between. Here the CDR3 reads CSAGGQGGNTIYF. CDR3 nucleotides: TGCAGCGCTGGGGGGCAGGGAGGAAACACCATATATTTT.

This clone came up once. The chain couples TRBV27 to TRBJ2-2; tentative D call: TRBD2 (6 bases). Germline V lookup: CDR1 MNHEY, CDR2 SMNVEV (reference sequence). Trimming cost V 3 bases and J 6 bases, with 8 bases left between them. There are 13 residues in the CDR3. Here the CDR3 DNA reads TGTGCCAGCAGTTTCGGGAGCGCCGGGGAGCTGTTTTTT. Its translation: CASSFGSAGELFF.

The CDR3 bases are TGTGCCAGCAGTTACTCATTTTACAGGGTTGAAGCTTTCTTT. It encodes CASSYSFYRVEAFF. The rearrangement joins TRBV6-5 to TRBJ1-1; possibly TRBD1 for D (6 bases). V was shortened by 0 bases and J by 7 bases, with 12 bases between the two germline ends. CDR1 is MNHEY and CDR2 is SVGAGI in the germline V gene. The CDR3 spans 14 residues.

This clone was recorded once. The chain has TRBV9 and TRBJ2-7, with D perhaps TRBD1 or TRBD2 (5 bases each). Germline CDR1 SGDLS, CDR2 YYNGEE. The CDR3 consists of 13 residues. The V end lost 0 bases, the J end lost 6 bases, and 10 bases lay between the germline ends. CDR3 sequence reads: CASSVGGYTEQYF. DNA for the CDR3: TGTGCCAGCAGCGTAGGGGGGTACACCGAGCAGTACTTC.

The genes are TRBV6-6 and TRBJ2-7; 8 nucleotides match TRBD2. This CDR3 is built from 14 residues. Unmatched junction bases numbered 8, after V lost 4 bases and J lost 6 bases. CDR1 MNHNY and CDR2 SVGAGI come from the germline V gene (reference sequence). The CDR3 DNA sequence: TGTGCCAGCAGTTCCCCCGGACTAGCAACCGAGCAGTACTTC. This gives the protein CASSSPGLATEQYF.

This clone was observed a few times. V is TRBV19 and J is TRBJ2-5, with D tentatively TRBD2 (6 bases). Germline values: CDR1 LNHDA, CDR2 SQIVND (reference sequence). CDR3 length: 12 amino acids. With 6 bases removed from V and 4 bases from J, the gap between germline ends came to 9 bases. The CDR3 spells CASRQAGETQYF. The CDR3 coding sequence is TGTGCCAGTAGGCAAGCGGGAGAGACCCAGTACTTC.

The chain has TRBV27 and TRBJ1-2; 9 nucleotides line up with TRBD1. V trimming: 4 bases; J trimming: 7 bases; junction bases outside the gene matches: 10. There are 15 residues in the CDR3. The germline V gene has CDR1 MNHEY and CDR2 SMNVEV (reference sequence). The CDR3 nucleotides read TGTGCCAGCAGTTCGCCGGGACAGGGTTTGGGTGGCTACACCTTC. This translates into CASSSPGQGLGGYTF.